This TCR beta chain was recorded in a study of cytotoxic CD8 clonotypes in ibrutinib-treated CLL (dated by TCRdb to about 2021). About the full investigation: In this cohort, around 15 patients were treatment-naive and ten to eleven were relapsed/refractory, while about 17 had unmutated IGHV. Responses were partial in roughly 24 patients and complete in 2; after median about 63 months follow-up, some 15 stayed in remission and 12 progressed. Samples at response were collected after a median of about 13 months of treatment, with a range of about 6 to 36 months. An average of around 250,000 productive templates and approximately 90,000 productive rearrangements was obtained per sample. Of the 90 or so participants in the trial, about two dozen had longitudinal samples available. Cryopreserved peripheral blood mononuclear cells were obtained prior to treatment, at the time of response, and at either disease progression or sustained remission. Every sample from remission and from progressive disease was obtained while the patients were still on ibrutinib.

For TCR beta library preparation, roughly 2.1 micrograms of genomic DNA were isolated from cryopreserved PBMCs. High-throughput TCR beta sequencing was performed on longitudinal blood samples from CLL patients receiving ibrutinib monotherapy. Patients were enrolled in a phase 2 open-label single-center ibrutinib monotherapy trial. A MiSeq instrument was used for deep resolution sequencing, which targeted depths ranging from 1 in 1 million up to 1 in 200,000 T cells, with coverage averaging 10x for each clonotype. The immunoSEQ hsTCRB Kit was used to generate TCR beta libraries. The source study handled its data this way. The data were analyzed with ImmunoSEQ Analyzer and ImmunoSEQ Data Assistant, and V, D and J gene assignments followed IMGT definitions. Clonality, which ranges from 0 to 1, was calculated as one minus the normalized Shannon entropy of productive rearrangement frequencies. Public clonotype analysis was restricted to overrepresented clonotypes comprising at least 0.05% of each patient's repertoire. Repertoires from about a dozen age-matched healthy donors in immuneACCESS were used as clonality controls. TCRdb took this table from immuneACCESS and kept in-frame rearrangements with V and J called. Such tables lack part of the clones; where checked against another copy, unresolved V genes explain under half of the gap, and the rest is unexplained. V and J calls and clone size come straight from that table; D and trimming were deduced from the DNA. The table for this sample lists around 330,000 clones; roughly 70% of them were counted only once. Of the sample, around 6.5% falls within the top ten clones.

Overall study outcomes, separate from this receptor: Baseline clonality was found to be higher than that of age-matched healthy donors and was strongly correlated with circulating CD8+ T-cell counts. An increase in clonality was observed at ibrutinib response, with clonality remaining stable during sustained remission and falling back toward baseline at progression. Lymph node repertoires were not examined, and the timing of sampling was not matched between patients in sustained remission and those whose disease progressed. Public clonotypes were rare and either contracted or stayed stable during treatment, and the rise in clonality at ibrutinib response reflected the expansion of private clonotypes.

As encoded in the germline V gene (reference sequence), CDR1 is LNHNV while CDR2 is YYDKDF. CDR3 length: 15 amino acids, cysteine to phenylalanine. Only CDR3 DNA remains: 45 bases, in frame from the first base. Trimming takes 3 bases off V and 3 bases off J; junction bases not matched to a gene: 5. A few counts support this clone. The antigen this receptor binds is unknown. It has no much larger one-base neighbor in the sample; base qualities were not kept. The sequences come from PBMCs, collected after 36 months of ibrutinib treatment. The TCR was taken from a human donor with chronic lymphocytic leukemia. The receptor chain draws on TRBV15 and TRBJ1-1, and 9 junctional nucleotides match TRBD1. The CDR3 loop reads CATSRDRGSHTEAFF. The DNA is TGTGCCACCAGCAGGGACAGGGGATCGCACACTGAAGCTTTCTTT.